This is a list of T cell receptor beta chains from one sample in a study of CD8+ T cells in alopecia areata. Clones were sequenced by immunoSEQ multiplex PCR, and TCRdb holds only the in-frame ones, with some missing. The sample yields around 250,000 clones, about 68% seen once. Sequences were derived from CD4+ T cells sorted from blood, sampled at week 0. Every receptor here comes from a human donor with alopecia areata. Each CDR3 is given with its conserved first and last residue. Each record gives: D gene, clone size, J gene, V gene, CDR3 DNA, CDR3 protein. A D gene is named only where the DNA matches it firmly. Some rows have no size entry. The others give once, few or many, or a class for an expanded clone.

d_gene: -
abundance: -
j_gene: TRBJ2-5
v_gene: TRBV18
CDR3nt: TGTGCCAGCTCACCACCGACAGGACAAGAGACCCAGTACTTC
CDR3aa: CASSPPTGQETQYF

d_gene: -
abundance: few
j_gene: TRBJ2-5
v_gene: TRBV5-1
CDR3nt: TGCGCCAGCAGCTTGGGACAGCAAGAGACCCAGTACTTC
CDR3aa: CASSLGQQETQYF

d_gene: -
abundance: -
j_gene: TRBJ2-5
v_gene: TRBV5-1
CDR3nt: TGCGCCAGCAGCTTGGGAACGTACCAAGAGACCCAGTACTTC
CDR3aa: CASSLGTYQETQYF

d_gene: -
abundance: -
j_gene: TRBJ2-5
v_gene: TRBV5-4
CDR3nt: TGTGCCAGCAGCCCTGCGCTGGGGACCCAGTACTTC
CDR3aa: CASSPALGTQYF

d_gene: -
abundance: few
j_gene: TRBJ1-2
v_gene: TRBV9
CDR3nt: TGTGCCAGCACCAAAGAGACAGTGTCTATGTATGGCTACACCTTC
CDR3aa: CASTKETVSMYGYTF

d_gene: -
abundance: -
j_gene: TRBJ2-3
v_gene: TRBV20-1
CDR3nt: TGCAGTGCCGCAATCACAGATACGCAGTATTTT
CDR3aa: CSAAITDTQYF

d_gene: -
abundance: -
j_gene: TRBJ2-5
v_gene: TRBV7-9
CDR3nt: TGTGCCAGCAGCTTAGGATCTCGGCTTAAAGAGACCCAGTACTTC
CDR3aa: CASSLGSRLKETQYF

d_gene: -
abundance: -
j_gene: TRBJ2-2
v_gene: TRBV29-1
CDR3nt: TGCAGCGTTGGGCAGCAGAACACCGGGGAGCTGTTTTTT
CDR3aa: CSVGQQNTGELFF

d_gene: -
abundance: -
j_gene: TRBJ1-1
v_gene: TRBV6-5
CDR3nt: TGTGCCAGCAGTTACTCGGTAGGCACTGAAGCTTTCTTT
CDR3aa: CASSYSVGTEAFF

d_gene: -
abundance: -
j_gene: TRBJ1-2
v_gene: TRBV27
CDR3nt: TGTGCCAGCAGAGGGACGTACTATGGCTACACCTTC
CDR3aa: CASRGTYYGYTF

d_gene: -
abundance: -
j_gene: TRBJ2-5
v_gene: TRBV7-2
CDR3nt: TGTGCCAGCAGACAGACAGCCGAGACCCAGTACTTC
CDR3aa: CASRQTAETQYF

d_gene: -
abundance: -
j_gene: TRBJ2-5
v_gene: TRBV6-5
CDR3nt: TGTGCCAGCACCACCCCTGGGGCGGAGACCCAGTACTTC
CDR3aa: CASTTPGAETQYF

d_gene: TRBD1
abundance: once
j_gene: TRBJ1-2
v_gene: TRBV25-1
CDR3nt: TGTGCCAGCAGTGACATCTCCGGGACAGCAACTAACTATGGCTACACCTTC
CDR3aa: CASSDISGTATNYGYTF

d_gene: -
abundance: -
j_gene: TRBJ1-2
v_gene: TRBV10-3
CDR3nt: TGTGCCACCAGATTTGAGGGTTCCTATGGCTACACCTTC
CDR3aa: CATRFEGSYGYTF

d_gene: TRBD2
abundance: -
j_gene: TRBJ2-5
v_gene: TRBV4-2
CDR3nt: TGTGCCAGCAGCCAGGAATTAGCGGGGGGACAAGAGACCCAGTACTTC
CDR3aa: CASSQELAGGQETQYF

d_gene: TRBD2
abundance: -
j_gene: TRBJ2-7
v_gene: TRBV5-1
CDR3nt: TGCGCCAGCAGCACAGGGACTAGCTACGAGCAGTACTTC
CDR3aa: CASSTGTSYEQYF

d_gene: -
abundance: -
j_gene: TRBJ1-6
v_gene: TRBV9
CDR3nt: TGTGCCAGCAGCGCCGAGGTGAATTCACCCCTCCACTTT
CDR3aa: CASSAEVNSPLHF

d_gene: -
abundance: -
j_gene: TRBJ1-2
v_gene: TRBV30
CDR3nt: TGTGCCTGGAAACGGCTGGGCGACACAGTATCATGGGGCTACACCTTC
CDR3aa: CAWKRLGDTVSWGYTF

d_gene: TRBD1
abundance: few
j_gene: TRBJ2-7
v_gene: TRBV29-1
CDR3nt: TGCAGCGTCCGCGGACAGGGAAGTTCCTACGAGCAGTACTTC
CDR3aa: CSVRGQGSSYEQYF

d_gene: -
abundance: once
j_gene: TRBJ2-3
v_gene: TRBV6-5
CDR3nt: TGTGCCAGCAGAAGCCCAGGGAGGGATACGCAGTATTTT
CDR3aa: CASRSPGRDTQYF

d_gene: TRBD2
abundance: -
j_gene: TRBJ2-7
v_gene: TRBV30
CDR3nt: TGTGCCTGCCCGCGGGGGGGCGCATCCTACGAGCAGTACTTC
CDR3aa: CACPRGGASYEQYF

d_gene: -
abundance: -
j_gene: TRBJ2-7
v_gene: TRBV20-1
CDR3nt: TGCAGTGCTAGAGATAACTACGAGCAGTACTTC
CDR3aa: CSARDNYEQYF

d_gene: TRBD1
abundance: once
j_gene: TRBJ2-7
v_gene: TRBV29-1
CDR3nt: TGCAGCCCGCGGACAGGGCGGGGCGAGCAGTACTTC
CDR3aa: CSPRTGRGEQYF

d_gene: -
abundance: -
j_gene: TRBJ2-7
v_gene: TRBV6-5
CDR3nt: TGTGCCAGCAGTTCGGGGTACGGGACACACTCCTACGAGCAGTACTTC
CDR3aa: CASSSGYGTHSYEQYF

d_gene: -
abundance: -
j_gene: TRBJ1-2
v_gene: TRBV27
CDR3nt: TGTGCCAGCAGTTTAACCTACAGGGATACCTATGGCTACACCTTC
CDR3aa: CASSLTYRDTYGYTF

d_gene: -
abundance: -
j_gene: TRBJ2-1
v_gene: TRBV10-2
CDR3nt: TGCGCCAGCAGTGAGGGGGGTAGCTACAATGAGCAGTTCTTC
CDR3aa: CASSEGGSYNEQFF

d_gene: -
abundance: -
j_gene: TRBJ2-7
v_gene: TRBV4-3
CDR3nt: TGCGCCAGCAGCCAAGAAGCCGGATACGAGCAGTACTTC
CDR3aa: CASSQEAGYEQYF

d_gene: -
abundance: -
j_gene: TRBJ2-1
v_gene: TRBV5-1
CDR3nt: TGCGCCAGCAGCTTGGGCAGGGGTTCCGAGTTCTTC
CDR3aa: CASSLGRGSEFF

d_gene: -
abundance: -
j_gene: TRBJ2-7
v_gene: TRBV27
CDR3nt: TGTGCCAGCACCAAGGGGGCAGGGGAGGACGAGCAGTACTTC
CDR3aa: CASTKGAGEDEQYF

d_gene: TRBD1
abundance: -
j_gene: TRBJ1-2
v_gene: TRBV9
CDR3nt: TGTGCCAGCAGCGTAGTAAGGACAGGGGAATATGGCTACACCTTC
CDR3aa: CASSVVRTGEYGYTF

d_gene: TRBD1
abundance: -
j_gene: TRBJ1-1
v_gene: TRBV6-5
CDR3nt: TGTGCCAGCAGATTCCGGGACAGGGGGCTGACTGAAGCTTTCTTT
CDR3aa: CASRFRDRGLTEAFF

d_gene: -
abundance: -
j_gene: TRBJ2-5
v_gene: TRBV11-3
CDR3nt: TGTGCCAGCAGCTTACGTGGAGGAGAGACCCAGTACTTC
CDR3aa: CASSLRGGETQYF

d_gene: -
abundance: -
j_gene: TRBJ2-3
v_gene: TRBV4-2
CDR3nt: TGTGCCAGCAGCCAAGATGGGGGGGGGCCAAGTGATACGCAGTATTTT
CDR3aa: CASSQDGGGPSDTQYF

d_gene: TRBD2
abundance: -
j_gene: TRBJ2-3
v_gene: TRBV6-5
CDR3nt: TGTGCCAGCAGTTCTCGGGGGGGCGGGGCAGATACGCAGTATTTT
CDR3aa: CASSSRGGGADTQYF

d_gene: -
abundance: -
j_gene: TRBJ1-1
v_gene: TRBV5-1
CDR3nt: TGCGCCAGCAGCGAGGGAATGAACACTGAAGCTTTCTTT
CDR3aa: CASSEGMNTEAFF

d_gene: -
abundance: -
j_gene: TRBJ2-3
v_gene: TRBV28
CDR3nt: TGTGCCAGCAGCTCCGGGGTAGGTGATACGCAGTATTTT
CDR3aa: CASSSGVGDTQYF

d_gene: -
abundance: -
j_gene: TRBJ2-2
v_gene: TRBV5-4
CDR3nt: TGTGCCAGCTACGGTCAGGGATACACCGGGGAGCTGTTTTTT
CDR3aa: CASYGQGYTGELFF

d_gene: TRBD1
abundance: few
j_gene: TRBJ2-2
v_gene: TRBV7-9
CDR3nt: TGTGCCAGCAGCTCCCCTGGACAGGGGGCCGGGGAGCTGTTTTTT
CDR3aa: CASSSPGQGAGELFF

d_gene: TRBD2
abundance: -
j_gene: TRBJ2-7
v_gene: TRBV4-3
CDR3nt: TGCGCCAGCAGCCAAGATATCCCCTCTAGCGGGGCCTCCTTACGCGAGCAGTACTTC
CDR3aa: CASSQDIPSSGASLREQYF

d_gene: -
abundance: -
j_gene: TRBJ2-2
v_gene: TRBV5-1
CDR3nt: TGCGCCAGCAGCGTCCTTACGGCACTGAACACCGGGGAGCTGTTTTTT
CDR3aa: CASSVLTALNTGELFF

d_gene: -
abundance: -
j_gene: TRBJ2-3
v_gene: TRBV7-9
CDR3nt: TGTGCCAGCAACCCCTCCGGGCGCACAGATACGCAGTATTTT
CDR3aa: CASNPSGRTDTQYF

d_gene: -
abundance: once
j_gene: TRBJ2-1
v_gene: TRBV30
CDR3nt: TGTGCCTGGAGTGTAGGGCGGGGGCCGTACAATGAGCAGTTCTTC
CDR3aa: CAWSVGRGPYNEQFF

d_gene: -
abundance: -
j_gene: TRBJ1-2
v_gene: TRBV30
CDR3nt: TGTGCCTGGAGTGTACGGGCAGCCCAATTATATGGCTACACCTTC
CDR3aa: CAWSVRAAQLYGYTF

d_gene: TRBD1
abundance: -
j_gene: TRBJ2-7
v_gene: TRBV27
CDR3nt: TGTGCCAGCAGTGACAACAGGGGGCGTAGTTACGAGCAGTACTTC
CDR3aa: CASSDNRGRSYEQYF

d_gene: TRBD1
abundance: -
j_gene: TRBJ2-6
v_gene: TRBV18
CDR3nt: TGTGCCAGCTCACCCGACAGGGCTGGGGCCAACGTCCTGACTTTC
CDR3aa: CASSPDRAGANVLTF

d_gene: -
abundance: -
j_gene: TRBJ1-5
v_gene: TRBV29-1
CDR3nt: TGCAGCGTTCGGGGGGGGCTCAATCAGCCCCAGCATTTT
CDR3aa: CSVRGGLNQPQHF